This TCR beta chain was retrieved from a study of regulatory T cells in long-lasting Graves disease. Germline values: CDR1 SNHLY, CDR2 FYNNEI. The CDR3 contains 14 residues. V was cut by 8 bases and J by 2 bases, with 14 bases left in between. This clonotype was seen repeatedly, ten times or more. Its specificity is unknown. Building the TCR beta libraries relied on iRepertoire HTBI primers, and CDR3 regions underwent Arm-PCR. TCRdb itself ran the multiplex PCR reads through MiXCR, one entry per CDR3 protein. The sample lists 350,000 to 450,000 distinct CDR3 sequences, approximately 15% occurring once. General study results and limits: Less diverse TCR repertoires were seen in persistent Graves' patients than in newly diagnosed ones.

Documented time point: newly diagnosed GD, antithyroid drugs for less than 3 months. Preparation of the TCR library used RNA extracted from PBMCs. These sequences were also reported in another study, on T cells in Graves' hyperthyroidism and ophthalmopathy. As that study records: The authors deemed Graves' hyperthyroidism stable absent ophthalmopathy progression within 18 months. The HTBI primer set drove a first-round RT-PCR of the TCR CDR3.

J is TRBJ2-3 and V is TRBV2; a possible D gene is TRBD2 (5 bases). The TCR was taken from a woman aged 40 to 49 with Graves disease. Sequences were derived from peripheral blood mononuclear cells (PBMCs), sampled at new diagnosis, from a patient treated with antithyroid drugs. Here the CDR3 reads CASRPSPTTDTQYF. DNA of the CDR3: TGTGCCAGCCGACCTAGCCCAACCACAGATACGCAGTATTTT. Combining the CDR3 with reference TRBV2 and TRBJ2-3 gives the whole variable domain EPEVTQTPSHQVTQMGQEVILRCVPISNHLYFYWYRQILGQKVEFLVSFYNNEISEKSEIFDDQFSVERPDGSNFTLKIRSTKLEDSAMYFCASRPSPTTDTQYFGPGTRLTVL.